The 2 T cell receptor beta chains below all came from one sample that was sequenced in a study of cytomegalovirus exposure and HLA in healthy donors. Use of 60 Vbeta and 13 Jbeta primers characterized the PCR. The assay was immunoSEQ multiplex PCR, and TCRdb's table has in-frame clones only and misses some. The data contain 20,000 or so clones, over 75% of them singletons. The sequenced sample was PBMCs. The receptors were gathered from a man aged 55-75 years in good health and CMV-seronegative.

This rearrangement joins TRBV28 to TRBJ2-1; 12 nucleotides agree with TRBD2. The length of the CDR3 is 15 residues. J was trimmed by 10 bases and V by 6 bases; bases with no gene match: 10. Germline CDR1 and CDR2: MDHEN and SYDVKM. The CDR3 sequence is CASRTLAGGRREQFF. The CDR3 nucleotides read TGTGCCAGCAGGACACTAGCGGGAGGACGTCGGGAGCAGTTCTTC. Combining the CDR3 with reference TRBV28 and TRBJ2-1 gives the whole variable domain DVKVTQSSRYLVKRTGEKVFLECVQDMDHENMFWYRQDPGLGLRLIYFSYDVKMKEKGDIPEGYSVSREKKERFSLILESASTNQTSMYLCASRTLAGGRREQFFGPGTRLTVL.

The chain employs TRBV7-9 and TRBJ2-1, with 10 positions matching TRBD2. The germline V gene has CDR1 SEHNR and CDR2 FQNEAQ (reference sequence). V trimming: 5 bases; J trimming: 10 bases; junction bases outside the gene matches: 8. The CDR3 has 14 residues. In DNA form, the CDR3 reads TGTGCCAGCAGCACCCGGACTAGCGGTGAAGAGCAGTTCTTC. It specifies CASSTRTSGEEQFF.